The rows below give T cell receptor beta chains drawn from one sample of a study of shared clonotypes between healthy human individuals. This table comes from immunoSEQ multiplex PCR, and its TCRdb copy is limited to in-frame clones, with some not included. The profile shows 2 million to 2.5 million clones, under 95% of them singletons. Sequenced material: naive CD4+ T cells from PBMCs. Every receptor here comes from a man in his late teens or twenties in good health. Some clones in this sample may be carry-over from other donors' samples. The CDR3 runs from the conserved cysteine through the conserved F or W. The D gene is left open where the match is weak. Size tells how often a clone was seen (once, few, many) or the class of an expanded clone, and some rows leave it out.

clone_size j_call v_call d_call cdr3_aa cdr3_nt
- TRBJ2-2 TRBV5-1 - CASTPPTGTSNTGELFF TGCGCCAGCACCCCTCCCACCGGGACGTCGAACACCGGGGAGCTGTTTTTT
- TRBJ2-1 TRBV5-6 - CASSSGRGVSSYNEQFF TGTGCCAGCAGCTCGGGCCGGGGAGTGTCCTCCTACAATGAGCAGTTCTTC
- TRBJ1-2 TRBV5-4 TRBD1 CASSLRTGGRGYTF TGTGCCAGCAGCTTAAGGACAGGGGGCCGGGGCTACACCTTC
- TRBJ1-4 TRBV23-1 - CASSLRATNEKLFF TGCGCCAGCAGTCTCCGTGCAACTAATGAAAAACTGTTTTTT
- TRBJ2-1 TRBV2 - CASRALTTDGTEQFF TGTGCCAGCAGGGCCTTAACAACTGACGGTACTGAGCAGTTCTTC
- TRBJ2-2 TRBV5-1 - CASSLEAAANTGELFF TGCGCCAGCAGCTTGGAGGCAGCGGCGAACACCGGGGAGCTGTTTTTT
- TRBJ2-4 TRBV5-1 - CASSLGGTQKNIQYF TGCGCCAGCAGCTTGGGTGGGACCCAAAAAAACATTCAGTACTTC
- TRBJ1-1 TRBV6-6 TRBD1 CASSDRGENTEAFF TGTGCCAGCAGCGACAGGGGTGAGAACACTGAAGCTTTCTTT
- TRBJ1-2 TRBV6-5 - CASHKSGQSGYTF TGTGCCAGCCATAAATCAGGGCAGTCTGGCTACACCTTC
- TRBJ2-3 TRBV9 - CASSPEVQPSTDTQYF TGTGCCAGCAGCCCCGAGGTCCAACCCTCCACAGATACGCAGTATTTT
- TRBJ1-4 TRBV7-9 - CASSQLGSTNEKLFF TGTGCCAGCAGCCAACTGGGTTCAACTAATGAAAAACTGTTTTTT
- TRBJ2-2 TRBV7-9 - CASSPIGQTTGELFF TGTGCCAGCAGCCCTATCGGACAGACCACCGGGGAGCTGTTTTTT
- TRBJ1-1 TRBV5-4 - CASSLPNTEAFF TGTGCCAGCAGCCTTCCAAATACTGAAGCTTTCTTT
- TRBJ2-7 TRBV28 TRBD2 CASALGGGLSIESSYEQYF TGTGCCAGCGCGCTCGGGGGGGGATTATCCATCGAAAGCTCCTACGAGCAGTACTTC
- TRBJ2-7 TRBV2 TRBD1 CASSDQTGDSYEQYF TGTGCCAGCAGTGACCAGACAGGGGACTCCTACGAGCAGTACTTC
- TRBJ1-1 TRBV6-1 - CASSLGGPSTEAFF TGTGCCAGCAGTTTAGGCGGGCCTAGCACTGAAGCTTTCTTT
once TRBJ2-5 TRBV9 - CASSVGRSGVTQYF TGTGCCAGCAGCGTAGGAAGGAGTGGAGTGACCCAGTACTTC
once TRBJ2-1 TRBV7-3 - CASSLMGTSYNEQFF TGTGCCAGCAGCCTGATGGGCACCTCCTACAATGAGCAGTTCTTC
- TRBJ2-2 TRBV7-2 - CASSLYHSNTGELFF TGTGCCAGCAGCTTATACCACTCGAACACCGGGGAGCTGTTTTTT
- TRBJ1-2 TRBV6-4 TRBD1 CASSEAPGQWKEGYTF TGTGCCAGCAGTGAGGCACCGGGACAGTGGAAGGAAGGCTACACCTTC
- TRBJ2-7 TRBV7-6 TRBD1 CASSLAGTGSYEQYF TGTGCCAGCAGCTTAGCCGGGACAGGTTCCTACGAGCAGTACTTC
- TRBJ2-1 TRBV4-2 - CASSPTGNDEQFF TGTGCCAGCAGCCCCACCGGGAATGATGAGCAGTTCTTC
- TRBJ1-5 TRBV7-2 - CASSFQGGGNQPQHF TGTGCCAGCAGCTTTCAGGGAGGTGGCAATCAGCCCCAGCATTTT
- TRBJ2-2 TRBV4-3 TRBD1 CASSQEIRGAGGWTGELFF TGCGCCAGCAGCCAAGAGATTAGAGGAGCAGGGGGATGGACCGGGGAGCTGTTTTTT
- TRBJ2-1 TRBV7-2 - CAGSSSYNEQFF TGTGCCGGTTCCTCCTCCTACAATGAGCAGTTCTTC
- TRBJ2-1 TRBV18 TRBD1 CASSPGTGRSYNEQFF TGTGCCAGCTCACCAGGGACAGGAAGGAGTTACAATGAGCAGTTCTTC
- TRBJ2-1 TRBV7-6 - CASSLEAVGPGINEQFF TGTGCCAGCAGCTTAGAGGCCGTCGGGCCAGGGATCAATGAGCAGTTCTTC
- TRBJ1-2 TRBV30 - CASREGLSPRTF TGTGCCTCTCGAGAGGGCCTCTCCCCCCGCACCTTC
- TRBJ1-1 TRBV18 - CASSQGGMNTEAFF TGTGCCAGCTCCCAAGGGGGGATGAACACTGAAGCTTTCTTT
- TRBJ1-1 TRBV15 - CATSRARDIMPNTEAFF TGTGCCACCAGCAGAGCACGGGACATAATGCCGAACACTGAAGCTTTCTTT
- TRBJ1-3 TRBV9 - CASTPRGGLGNTIYF TGTGCCAGCACCCCAAGGGGGGGGCTCGGAAACACCATATATTTT
once TRBJ1-5 TRBV5-1 - CASSLSGYGQPQHF TGCGCCAGCAGCTTGTCCGGGTATGGTCAGCCCCAGCATTTT
- TRBJ1-4 TRBV11-1 - CASSLETDEKLFF TGTGCCAGCAGCTTAGAGACCGACGAAAAACTGTTTTTT
- TRBJ2-5 TRBV15 TRBD2 CATRTGGAGGTKTQYF TGTGCCACCAGGACCGGGGGAGCGGGAGGGACAAAGACCCAGTACTTC
- TRBJ2-7 TRBV6-5 TRBD2 CASRSLAGGPREQYF TGTGCCAGCAGATCTCTAGCGGGAGGCCCCCGAGAGCAGTACTTC
- TRBJ2-7 TRBV7-8 - CASSPKPESLGTYEQYF TGTGCCAGCAGCCCCAAGCCAGAATCTTTGGGGACCTACGAGCAGTACTTC